This T cell receptor (beta chain) was captured in a study of cytomegalovirus exposure and HLA in healthy donors. On this clone itself: Its target is unknown.

Findings of the study overall: From TCR beta sequences, most subjects' HLA-A and HLA-B alleles were reportedly predicted accurately.

This CDR3 has 14 amino acids. The V gene's germline CDR1 is SGHDT and CDR2 YYEEEE. Trimming at V came to 0 bases and at J to 0 bases, leaving 0 bases not matched to a gene. Vbeta (60) and Jbeta (13) primers were used in the PCR. Generated by immunoSEQ multiplex PCR, the TCRdb table keeps only in-frame clones and is missing some. Of some 240,000 clones listed, around 73% are singletons. Source material: PBMCs. The sequence came from a male donor in good health and CMV-seronegative. This chain connects TRBV5-6 to TRBJ2-7, with 7 positions matching TRBD1. CDR3 coding DNA: TGTGCCAGCAGCTTGGCAGGGGGCTCCTACGAGCAGTACTTC. This encodes CASSLAGGSYEQYF.